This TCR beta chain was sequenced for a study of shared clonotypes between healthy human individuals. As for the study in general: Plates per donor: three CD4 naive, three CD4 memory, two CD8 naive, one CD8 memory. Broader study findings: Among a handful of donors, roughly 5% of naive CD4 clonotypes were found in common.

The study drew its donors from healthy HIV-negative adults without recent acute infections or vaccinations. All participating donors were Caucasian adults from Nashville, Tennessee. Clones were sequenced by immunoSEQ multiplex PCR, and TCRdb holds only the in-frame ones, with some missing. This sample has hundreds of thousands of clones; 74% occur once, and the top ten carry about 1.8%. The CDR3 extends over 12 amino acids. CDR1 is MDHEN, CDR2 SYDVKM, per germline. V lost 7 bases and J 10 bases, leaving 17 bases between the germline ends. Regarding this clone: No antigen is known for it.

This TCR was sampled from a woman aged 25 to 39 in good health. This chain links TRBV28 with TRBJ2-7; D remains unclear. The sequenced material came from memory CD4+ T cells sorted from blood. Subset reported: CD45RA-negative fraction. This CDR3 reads CASNTRETRQYF. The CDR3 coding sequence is TGTGCCAGCAATACCCGAGAGACACGCCAGTACTTC.